This is a list of T cell receptor beta chains from one sample in a study of blood T cell repertoires in COVID-19. Sequenced by immunoSEQ multiplex PCR; TCRdb stores in-frame clones only, minus some. The data hold around 150,000 clones, with around 84% observed a single time. The source material was peripheral blood. Source of these receptors: an elderly woman with acute or convalescent COVID-19. Both conserved end residues are trimmed from each CDR3.

TRBJ2-2	TRBV7-6	13	ASGLADANTGELF
TRBJ2-4	TRBV13	13	ASSRREGGGNIQY
TRBJ1-3	TRBV7-9	11	ASRRGSGNTIY
TRBJ1-5	TRBV28	12	ASRQGGSNQPQH
TRBJ2-5	TRBV27	12	ASSLGQGGQTQY
TRBJ2-7	TRBV5-1	13	ASSLNTRVIDEQY
TRBJ1-2	TRBV7-2	11	ASSPSEGYGYT
TRBJ2-7	TRBV7-9	13	ASSPGWGGSYEQY
TRBJ1-5	TRBV28	11	ASGYSSNQPQH
TRBJ1-2	TRBV5-8	11	ASPTGAGFGYT
TRBJ1-6	TRBV28	14	ASSSSQGAKDSPLH
TRBJ2-2	TRBV6-6	17	ASSPSGLGTGGVTGELF
TRBJ2-5	TRBV12-3/TRBV12-4	11	ASSFMREETQY